A single sample gave rise to the 8 T cell receptor beta chains below, sequenced in a study of CD8 T cells in Susac syndrome. The authors reverse transcribed about 0.45 to 1 ug RNA with random hexamers. Each CDR3 protein is one row after TCRdb ran MiXCR on the immunoSEQ multiplex PCR reads. This table has 120,000 to 150,000 distinct CDR3 sequences, approximately 95% appearing once. Sequencing was carried out using CD4+ T cells from PBMCs. The origin of the receptors is a human donor with multiple sclerosis.

The V gene is TRBV20-1, the J gene TRBJ1-1; a possible D gene is TRBD1 (5 bases). The germline V and J ends were trimmed by 5 bases and 0 bases, with 10 bases remaining between them. CDR3 size: 13 residues. From germline, CDR1 is DFQATT and CDR2 SNEGSKA (reference sequence). CDR3 in amino acids: CSALRQLNTEAFF. The CDR3, as DNA: TGCAGTGCTTTGAGACAGTTGAACACTGAAGCTTTCTTT.

This chain links TRBV3-1 with TRBJ2-7; a weak D match, TRBD2 (6 bases). CDR1 LGHDT and CDR2 YNNKEL come from the germline V gene (reference sequence). This CDR3 spans 15 amino acids. Trimming stripped 0 bases from V and 3 bases from J, with 12 bases between. CDR3 residues: CASSQEWGRSYEQYF. For the CDR3, the DNA is TGTGCCAGCAGCCAAGAGTGGGGGAGGAGCTACGAGCAGTACTTC.

The rearrangement links TRBV2 to TRBJ1-1; D gene uncertain. The CDR3 runs 12 residues. Germline V gives CDR1 SNHLY, CDR2 FYNNEI. Deletions cut 6 bases from V and 3 bases from J, with 8 bases between. The CDR3, as DNA: TGTGCCAGCAGGTCAATGTACACTGAAGCTTTCTTT. Its translation is CASRSMYTEAFF.

This rearrangement joins TRBV20-1 to TRBJ2-5; tentative D call: TRBD2 (5 bases). There are 14 residues in the CDR3. Trimming removed 3 bases from V and 7 bases from J, with 18 bases in between. From germline, CDR1 is DFQATT and CDR2 SNEGSKA (reference sequence). The CDR3 is CSASPAAAQVTQYF. CDR3 bases: TGCAGTGCTAGCCCAGCGGCCGCCCAGGTGACCCAGTACTTC.

V usage is TRBV7-9 and J usage is TRBJ1-2; D gene uncertain. Germline CDR1 reads SEHNR; CDR2 reads FQNEAQ (reference sequence). The CDR3 totals 12 residues. V shed 3 bases and J shed 4 bases, with 6 bases lying between them. The CDR3 reads CASSFSTYGYTF. The DNA for the CDR3 is TGTGCCAGCAGCTTTTCCACCTATGGCTACACCTTC.

The chain carries TRBV3-1 and TRBJ1-5; D remains ambiguous. V was cut by 0 bases and J by 11 bases, with 8 bases left in between. Germline CDR1 is LGHDT and CDR2 is YNNKEL (reference sequence). The CDR3 runs 12 residues. The CDR3 nucleotides read TGTGCCAGCAGCCAAGAAGGGAGGGCCCAGCATTTT. Translating it yields CASSQEGRAQHF. The entire variable domain, with the rest obtained from reference TRBV3-1 and TRBJ1-5, is as follows: DTAVSQTPKYLVTQMGNDKSIKCEQNLGHDTMYWYKQDSKKFLKIMFSYNNKELIINETVPNRFSPKSPDKAHLNLHINSLELGDSAVYFCASSQEGRAQHFGDGTRLSIL.

The chain employs TRBV12-3 or TRBV12-4 and TRBJ2-7; no definite D call. CDR3 length: 14 amino acids. V was pared by 1 base and J by 2 bases, with 9 bases between. The CDR3 reads CASSLEGLAYEQYF. CDR3 DNA sequence: TGTGCCAGCAGTTTAGAGGGTCTGGCCTACGAGCAGTACTTC.

The genes are TRBV29-1 and TRBJ2-7, with 11 positions matching TRBD2. The V and J ends lost 5 bases and 2 bases, in that order; junction bases with no gene match: 11. Germline V gene sequence: CDR1 SQVTM, CDR2 ANQGSEA. CDR3 length: 16 residues. The CDR3 sequence is CSVNPGTSGRTYEQYF. The CDR3 bases are TGCAGCGTTAACCCCGGGACTAGCGGCCGCACCTACGAGCAGTACTTC.